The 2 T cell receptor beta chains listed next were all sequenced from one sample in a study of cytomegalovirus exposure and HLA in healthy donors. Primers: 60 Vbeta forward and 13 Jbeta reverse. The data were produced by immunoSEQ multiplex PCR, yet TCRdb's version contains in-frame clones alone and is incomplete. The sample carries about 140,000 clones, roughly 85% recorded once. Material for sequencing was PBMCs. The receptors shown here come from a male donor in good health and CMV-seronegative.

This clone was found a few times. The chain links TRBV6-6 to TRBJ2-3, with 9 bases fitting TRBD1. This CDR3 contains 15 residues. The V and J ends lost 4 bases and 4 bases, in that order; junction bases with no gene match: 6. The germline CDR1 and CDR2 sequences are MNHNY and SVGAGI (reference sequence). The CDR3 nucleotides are TGTGCCAGCAGTTCATGGACAGGGGAAGCAGATACGCAGTATTTT. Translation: CASSSWTGEADTQYF.

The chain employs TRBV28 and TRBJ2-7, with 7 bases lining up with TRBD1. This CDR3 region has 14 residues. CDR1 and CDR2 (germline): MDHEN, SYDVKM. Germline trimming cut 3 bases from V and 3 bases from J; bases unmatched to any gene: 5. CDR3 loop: CASSFSQGLYEQYF. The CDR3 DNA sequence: TGTGCCAGCAGTTTTTCACAGGGGCTCTACGAGCAGTACTTC.